These T cell receptor beta chains were read from a single sample in a study of cytomegalovirus exposure and HLA in healthy donors. The protocol was immunoSEQ multiplex PCR, while the TCRdb copy is restricted to in-frame clones and leaves out a portion. Of about 84,000 clones in the sample, more than 50% were seen once. Sequenced input: PBMCs. The receptor set was obtained from a woman between 40 and 50 years old in good health and CMV-seropositive. The CDR3 runs from the conserved cysteine through the conserved F or W.

TRBV28	TRBJ1-2	CASSLINTDYGYTF
TRBV19	TRBJ2-3	CASSIGQAYTDTQYF
TRBV4-1	TRBJ1-5	CASSQAPQFQPQHF
TRBV29-1	TRBJ1-1	CSVGTGGDTEAFF
TRBV19	TRBJ1-1	CASSIGGGRMNTEAFF
TRBV4-3	TRBJ2-1	CASSQGDIPHNEQFF
TRBV9	TRBJ2-5	CASSVAGGEETQYF
TRBV7-2	TRBJ2-7	CASSLAGVGTAEQYF
TRBV13	TRBJ2-7	CASSERTSHYEQYF
TRBV28	TRBJ2-7	CASSLQGSSYEQYF
TRBV7-2	TRBJ2-7	CASGQGFTYEQYF
TRBV4-3	TRBJ2-5	CASSQDRSQTQYF
TRBV7-2	TRBJ2-7	CASSPTRSLYEQYF
TRBV4-1	TRBJ2-3	CASSQGLAGGGDTQYF
TRBV6-1	TRBJ2-3	CASSEGWTGVPPTDTQYF
TRBV6-6	TRBJ1-6	CASSSMYSPLHF
TRBV25-1	TRBJ2-2	CASSEFYQGKAGELFF
TRBV7-6	TRBJ2-3	CASSKPGLSTDTQYF
TRBV28	TRBJ1-2	CASSFSRELNYGYTF